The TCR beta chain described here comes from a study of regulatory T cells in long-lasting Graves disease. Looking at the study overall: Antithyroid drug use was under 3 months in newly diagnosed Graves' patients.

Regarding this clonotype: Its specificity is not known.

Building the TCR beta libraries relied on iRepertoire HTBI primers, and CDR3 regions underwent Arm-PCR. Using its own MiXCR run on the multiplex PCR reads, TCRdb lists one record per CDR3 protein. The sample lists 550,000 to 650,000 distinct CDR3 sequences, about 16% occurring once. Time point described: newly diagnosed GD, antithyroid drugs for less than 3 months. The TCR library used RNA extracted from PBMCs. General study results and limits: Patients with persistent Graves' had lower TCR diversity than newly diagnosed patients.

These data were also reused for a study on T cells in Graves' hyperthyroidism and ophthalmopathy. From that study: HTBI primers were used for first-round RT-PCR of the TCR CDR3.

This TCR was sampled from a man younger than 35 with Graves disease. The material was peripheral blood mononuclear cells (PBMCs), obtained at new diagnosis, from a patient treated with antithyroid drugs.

CDR3 residues: CSVELSQGQYF. CDR3 DNA: TGCAGCGTTGAGCTGTCCCAGGGGCAGTACTTC. The chain couples TRBV29-1 to TRBJ2-7, with a possible D match to TRBD1 (5 bases). Germline V lookup: CDR1 SQVTM, CDR2 ANQGSEA. The length of the CDR3 is 11 residues. Trimming shortened V by 3 bases and J by 9 bases, and 12 bases separated the two germline ends.